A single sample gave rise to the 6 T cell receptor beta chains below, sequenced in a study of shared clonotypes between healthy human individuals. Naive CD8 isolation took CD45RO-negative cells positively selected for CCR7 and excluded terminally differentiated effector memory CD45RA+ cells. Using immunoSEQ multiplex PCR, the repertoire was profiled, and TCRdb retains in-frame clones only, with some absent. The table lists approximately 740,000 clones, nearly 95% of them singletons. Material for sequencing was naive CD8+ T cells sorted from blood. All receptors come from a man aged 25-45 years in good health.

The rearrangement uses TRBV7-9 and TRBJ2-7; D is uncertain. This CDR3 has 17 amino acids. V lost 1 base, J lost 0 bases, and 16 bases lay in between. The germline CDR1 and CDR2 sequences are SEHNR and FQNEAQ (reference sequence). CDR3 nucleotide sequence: TGTGCCAGCAGCTTAGGGGCTCCAGCGACCTCCTCCTACGAGCAGTACTTC. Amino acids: CASSLGAPATSSYEQYF.

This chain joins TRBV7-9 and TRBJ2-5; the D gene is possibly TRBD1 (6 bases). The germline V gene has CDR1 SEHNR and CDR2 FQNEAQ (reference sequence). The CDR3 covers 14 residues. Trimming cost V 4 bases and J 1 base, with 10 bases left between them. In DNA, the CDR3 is TGTGCCAGCAGCTCCCGGGACACCCAAGAGACCCAGTACTTC. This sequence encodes CASSSRDTQETQYF.

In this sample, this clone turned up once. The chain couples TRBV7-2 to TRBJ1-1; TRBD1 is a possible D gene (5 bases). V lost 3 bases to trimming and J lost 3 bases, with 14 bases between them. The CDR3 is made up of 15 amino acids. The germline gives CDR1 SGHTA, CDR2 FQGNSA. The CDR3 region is CASSLASRADTEAFF. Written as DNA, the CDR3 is TGTGCCAGCAGCTTGGCTTCCAGGGCGGACACTGAAGCTTTCTTT.

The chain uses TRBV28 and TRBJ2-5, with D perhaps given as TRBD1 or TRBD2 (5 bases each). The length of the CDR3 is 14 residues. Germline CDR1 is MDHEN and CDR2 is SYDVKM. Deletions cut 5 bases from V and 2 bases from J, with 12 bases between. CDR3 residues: CASSNPGLQETQYF. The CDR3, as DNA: TGTGCCAGCAGTAACCCGGGGCTTCAAGAGACCCAGTACTTC.

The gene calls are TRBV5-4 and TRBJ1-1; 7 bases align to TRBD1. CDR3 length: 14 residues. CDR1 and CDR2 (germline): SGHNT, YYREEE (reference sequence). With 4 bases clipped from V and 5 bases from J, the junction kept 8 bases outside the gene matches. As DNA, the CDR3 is TGTGCCAGCAGCCCGGACAGGTTGTCTACTGAAGCTTTCTTT. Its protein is CASSPDRLSTEAFF.

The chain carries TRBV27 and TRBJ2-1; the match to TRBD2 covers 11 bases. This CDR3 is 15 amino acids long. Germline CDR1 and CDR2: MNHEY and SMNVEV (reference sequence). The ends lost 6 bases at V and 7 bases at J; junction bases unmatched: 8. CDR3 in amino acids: CASSQLAGVRNEQFF. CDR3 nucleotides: TGTGCCAGCAGCCAACTAGCGGGAGTAAGGAATGAGCAGTTCTTC.